The 19 T cell receptor beta chains listed next were all sequenced from one sample in a study of T cell repertoires in cytomegalovirus infection. TCRdb reanalysed the reads using MiXCR and keeps one entry per CDR3 protein. The table lists roughly 920,000 distinct CDR3 sequences, under 40% of them singletons. Their antigens remain unidentified. Source: cultured CD8+ T cells from PBMCs, taken from culture after CMV antigen stimulation. All receptors derive from a human donor in good health (CMV status not recorded). Some clones in this sample may be carry-over from other donors' samples.

This clonotype was detected a few times. The rearrangement links TRBV28 to TRBJ2-2; D not resolved. Germline CDR1 MDHEN, CDR2 SYDVKM. The V end lost 1 base, the J end lost 11 bases, and 8 bases lay between the germline ends. The CDR3 is 12 amino acids. In DNA form, the CDR3 reads TGTGCCAGCAGTTTATCCTTCGAAGAGCTGTTTTTT. It specifies CASSLSFEELFF.

This chain connects TRBV6-2 or TRBV6-3 to TRBJ1-2; D gene ambiguous. Germline lookup yields CDR1 MNHEY and CDR2 SVGEGT. V dropped 7 bases and J dropped 1 base, with 10 bases sitting between them. This CDR3 comprises 13 residues. CDR3 nucleotides: TGTGCCAGCATGGCGACAAATAACTATGGCTACACCTTC. This translates into CASMATNNYGYTF.

Ten or more counts support this clonotype. The chain is built from TRBV5-6 and TRBJ1-5; the D is unclear. CDR1 and CDR2 (germline): SGHDT, YYEEEE. The CDR3 covers 17 residues. The V gene lost 1 base and the J gene lost 5 bases, with 19 bases spanning the gap. Here the CDR3 reads CASSLSPAKVADQPQHF. The CDR3 DNA is TGTGCCAGCAGCTTGAGTCCCGCAAAAGTAGCTGATCAGCCCCAGCATTTT.

This clonotype was observed a few times. This chain connects TRBV5-1 to TRBJ2-5, with 9 bases matching TRBD1. Germline trimming cut 4 bases from V and 1 base from J; bases unmatched to any gene: 8. The CDR3 runs to 16 residues. Per the germline V gene, CDR1 is SGHRS and CDR2 is YFSETQ. In nucleotides, the CDR3 is TGCGCCAGCAGCGGTGGGACAGGGTCCCTCCAAGAGACCCAGTACTTC. Translation gives CASSGGTGSLQETQYF. The full variable domain, its missing parts supplied by reference TRBV5-1 and TRBJ2-5, is KAGVTQTPRYLIKTRGQQVTLSCSPISGHRSVSWYQQTPGQGLQFLFEYFSETQRNKGNFPGRFSGRQFSNSRSEMNVSTLELGDSALYLCASSGGTGSLQETQYFGPGTRLLVL.

In this sample, this clonotype turned up many times. J is TRBJ2-2 and V is TRBV7-2; TRBD2 aligns across 8 bases. CDR1 SGHTA and CDR2 FQGNSA come from the germline V gene. V shed 7 bases, J shed 0 bases, and the junction held 10 bases outside the gene matches. The CDR3 is 17 residues long. The chain's CDR3 is CASIGTSITPNTGELFF. CDR3 nucleotide sequence: TGTGCCAGCATCGGGACTAGTATTACACCGAACACCGGGGAGCTGTTTTTT.

Comments on this clonotype: A read error may produce the germline difference seen at one junction end. This sequence joins TRBV5-3 and TRBJ2-7, with 10 bases lining up with TRBD1. TRBV5-3 is an ORF, and what it does is uncertain. The CDR3 is made up of 14 amino acids. The CDR3 DNA follows: TGTGCCAGCAGCTCCCGGACAGGGGGTTTCGAGCAGTACTTC. The encoded protein is CASSSRTGGFEQYF.

The chain carries TRBV19 and TRBJ2-1; D is undetermined. The CDR3 is made up of 14 amino acids. CDR1 is LNHDA and CDR2 is SQIVND in the germline V gene (reference sequence). The V end lost 2 bases, the J end lost 6 bases, and 11 bases lay between the germline ends. CDR3 in DNA: TGTGCCAGTAGTATAAAGGACCGAAGCAATGAGCAGTTCTTC. The encoded protein is CASSIKDRSNEQFF.

This chain connects TRBV7-8 to TRBJ2-7; D gene unclear. From germline, CDR1 is SGHVS and CDR2 FQNEAQ. The CDR3 extends over 15 amino acids. With 2 bases removed from V and 5 bases from J, the gap between germline ends came to 16 bases. The CDR3 reads CASSLTDRPLDEQYF. CDR3 coding DNA: TGTGCCAGCAGCTTAACAGACCGACCCCTCGACGAGCAGTACTTC.

This clonotype was detected only a few times. The rearrangement uses TRBV25-1 and TRBJ2-7; D unresolved. The length of the CDR3 is 15 residues. In germline, CDR1 is MGHDK, CDR2 SYGVNS. Trimming took 4 bases from V and 0 from J, leaving 13 bases between them. The DNA of the CDR3 is TGTGCCAGCAGTGCTTGCCTCCACGGCTCCTACGAGCAGTACGTC. Its translation: CASSACLHGSYEQYV.

V and J are TRBV4-2 and TRBJ2-3; 9 nucleotides match TRBD2. The germline CDR1 and CDR2 sequences are LGHNA and YNFKEQ. CDR3 size: 16 residues. The trim removed 4 bases at V and 0 bases at J, leaving 5 bases unmatched. CDR3 sequence: CASSLRLADSTDTQYF. In nucleotides, the CDR3 is TGTGCCAGCAGCCTTCGACTAGCGGATAGCACAGATACGCAGTATTTT.

Comment on this clonotype: At one boundary the junction diverges from the germline segment, which might be a read error. CDR3 nucleotide sequence: TGTGCCAGCAGTTTCCCCCCGCTGTTCTCCCACAATGAGCAGTTCTTC. The encoded protein is CASSFPPLFSHNEQFF. This chain uses TRBV27 with TRBJ2-1, with D unclear. Germline V gives CDR1 MNHEY, CDR2 SMNVEV (reference sequence). The CDR3 runs to 16 residues.

V usage is TRBV20-1 and J usage is TRBJ2-1, with no clear D. V lost 6 bases and J 8 bases, leaving 20 bases between the germline ends. CDR1 is DFQATT, CDR2 SNEGSKA, per germline (reference sequence). CDR3 length equals 14 residues. CDR3 amino acids: CSARRLENWDEQFF. The DNA for the CDR3 is TGCAGTGCGAGACGTCTAGAAAATTGGGATGAGCAGTTCTTC.

V and J are TRBV9 and TRBJ2-2; 9 bases match TRBD2. V lost 1 base, J lost 6 bases, and 4 bases stayed unmatched. There are 15 residues in the CDR3. CDR1 and CDR2 (germline): SGDLS, YYNGEE. The CDR3 DNA sequence: TGTGCCAGCAGCGTACGGCGGGGGGGCCCCGGGGAGCTGTTTTTT. Amino acid sequence: CASSVRRGGPGELFF.

This rearrangement joins TRBV27 to TRBJ2-3, with 7 nucleotides matching TRBD2. The V and J ends lost 0 bases and 5 bases, in that order; junction bases with no gene match: 8. Per the germline V gene, CDR1 is MNHEY and CDR2 is SMNVEV (reference sequence). This CDR3 spans 16 amino acids. The CDR3 is CASSLSVTSLIDTQYF. DNA for the CDR3: TGTGCCAGCAGTTTATCCGTGACTAGCCTAATAGATACGCAGTATTTT.

This clonotype was observed a handful of times. The rearrangement uses TRBV7-9 and TRBJ2-3; D is perhaps TRBD1 (5 bases). The CDR3 covers 15 residues. Germline assignment: CDR1 SEHNR and CDR2 FQNEAQ (reference sequence). Trimming removed 3 bases from V and 5 bases from J, with 15 bases in between. The CDR3 DNA reads TGTGCCAGCAGCTTTGGGGCGGTAAGGGGAGATACGCAGTATTTT. This codes for CASSFGAVRGDTQYF.

The J gene is TRBJ2-7, the V gene TRBV5-1, with 7 positions matching TRBD1. Losses at the gene ends were 4 bases for V and 2 bases for J; bases not matched to a gene: 9. This CDR3 has 15 amino acids. From germline, CDR1 is SGHRS and CDR2 YFSETQ. The chain's CDR3 is CASSLSHQGAYEQYF. The CDR3 bases are TGCGCCAGCAGCCTTTCTCACCAGGGGGCCTACGAGCAGTACTTC.

This chain uses TRBV19 with TRBJ1-5; D gene ambiguous. Germline CDR1 reads LNHDA; CDR2 reads SQIVND (reference sequence). The CDR3 contains 12 residues. Deletions cut 10 bases from V and 2 bases from J, with 9 bases between. The CDR3 loop is CATETGNQPQHF. The CDR3 region has the DNA TGTGCCACCGAAACGGGCAATCAGCCCCAGCATTTT.

The genes are TRBV6-2 or TRBV6-3 and TRBJ2-7; D not certain. Germline-derived CDR1 and CDR2 are MNHEY and SVGEGT. The length of the CDR3 is 15 residues. The V end was cut by 8 bases, the J end by 2 bases, with 19 bases between. CDR3 coding DNA: TGTGCCAGCGGTAAGGGTACACCAAACCCCTACGAGCAGTACGTC. Translated, it gives CASGKGTPNPYEQYV.

The J gene is TRBJ1-1, the V gene TRBV6-1; perhaps TRBD1 as D (5 bases). This CDR3 has 16 residues. Germline loops: CDR1 MNHNS, CDR2 SASEGT. Trimming stripped 1 base from V and 4 bases from J, with 16 bases between. As DNA, the CDR3 is TGTGCCAGCAGTGAAGAGGTCGGGGGATTTAGCACTGAAGCTTTCTTT. It is translated as CASSEEVGGFSTEAFF.